The T cell receptor beta chain under discussion was sequenced for a study of blood T cell repertoires in COVID-19. Background on the study: COVID-19 samples collected from the United States, Italy and Spain covered acute and convalescent phases. T cells, B-cell-depleted T cells, or PBMCs provided the cDNA or gDNA that served as material.

The V gene's germline CDR1 is MDHEN and CDR2 SYDVKM. The V end lost 5 bases, the J end lost 4 bases, and 11 bases lay between the germline ends. The CDR3 is 13 residues long. Methods used by the authors: Estimates of nucleated cell counts were drawn from the amplification of reference gene primers. Using immunoSEQ multiplex PCR, the repertoire was profiled, and TCRdb retains in-frame clones only, with some absent. The V and J calls and clone size were taken over from that table, and D and trimming were inferred from the DNA. The table lists roughly 99,000 clones, roughly nine tenths of them singletons.

This rearrangement joins TRBV28 to TRBJ1-2, with D perhaps matching TRBD1 (6 bases). Sequencing was carried out using peripheral blood. This TCR came from a middle-aged man with active or convalescent COVID-19. CDR3 nucleotides: TGTGCCAGCAGTATTACAGGGTCCTATGGCTACACCTTC. Its translation: CASSITGSYGYTF.